The entry below describes one T cell receptor beta chain. Its target is not known. A much larger clone lies a single base off, so this may be a read error. The CDR3 is 15 residues long. The germline CDR1 and CDR2 sequences are MNHEY and SVGEGT. This entry belongs to a study of regulatory T cells in long-lasting Graves disease. Regarding the study as a whole: Public clonotype sharing was higher in persistent than newly diagnosed patients. There were preferences for TRBV28, TRBJ1-2 and TRBJ2-5 in persistent disease.

Building of the TCR beta libraries involved iRepertoire HTBI primers and Arm-PCR of CDR3 regions. TCRdb fed the multiplex PCR reads into MiXCR, producing one record per CDR3 protein. The data show 530,000 or so distinct CDR3 sequences, approximately 16% seen once. The time point is: newly diagnosed GD, antithyroid drugs for less than 3 months. From PBMCs, RNA was extracted and then used to make the TCR library. Patients were from an endocrinology department in Xi'an, China. The same data also contributed to another study, on T cells in Graves' hyperthyroidism and ophthalmopathy.

The rearrangement links TRBV6-2 or TRBV6-3 to TRBJ2-7, with D perhaps assigned TRBD1 or TRBD2 (5 bases each). This TCR was recovered from a man younger than 35 with Graves disease. The sample here was peripheral blood mononuclear cells (PBMCs), taken at new diagnosis, from a patient treated with antithyroid drugs. The CDR3 protein is CASSYRLADGHEQNF. The CDR3 bases are TGTGCCAGCAGTTACAGGCTAGCCGACGGACACGAGCAGAACTTC.